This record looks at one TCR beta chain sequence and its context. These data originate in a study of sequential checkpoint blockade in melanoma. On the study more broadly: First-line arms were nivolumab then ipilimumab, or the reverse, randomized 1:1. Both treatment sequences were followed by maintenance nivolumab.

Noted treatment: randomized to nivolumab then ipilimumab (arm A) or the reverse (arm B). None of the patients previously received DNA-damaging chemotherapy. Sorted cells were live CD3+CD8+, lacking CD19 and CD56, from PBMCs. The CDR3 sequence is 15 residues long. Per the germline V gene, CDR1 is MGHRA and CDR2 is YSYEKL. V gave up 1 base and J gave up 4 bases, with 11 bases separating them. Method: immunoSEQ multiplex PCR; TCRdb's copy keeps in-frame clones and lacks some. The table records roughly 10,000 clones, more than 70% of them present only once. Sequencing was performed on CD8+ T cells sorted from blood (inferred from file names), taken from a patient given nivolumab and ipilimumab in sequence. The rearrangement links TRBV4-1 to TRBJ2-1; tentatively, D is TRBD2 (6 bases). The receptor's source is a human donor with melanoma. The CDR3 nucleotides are TGCGCCAGCAGCCAAGGGCGGGATACATACAATGAGCAGTTCTTC. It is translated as CASSQGRDTYNEQFF.